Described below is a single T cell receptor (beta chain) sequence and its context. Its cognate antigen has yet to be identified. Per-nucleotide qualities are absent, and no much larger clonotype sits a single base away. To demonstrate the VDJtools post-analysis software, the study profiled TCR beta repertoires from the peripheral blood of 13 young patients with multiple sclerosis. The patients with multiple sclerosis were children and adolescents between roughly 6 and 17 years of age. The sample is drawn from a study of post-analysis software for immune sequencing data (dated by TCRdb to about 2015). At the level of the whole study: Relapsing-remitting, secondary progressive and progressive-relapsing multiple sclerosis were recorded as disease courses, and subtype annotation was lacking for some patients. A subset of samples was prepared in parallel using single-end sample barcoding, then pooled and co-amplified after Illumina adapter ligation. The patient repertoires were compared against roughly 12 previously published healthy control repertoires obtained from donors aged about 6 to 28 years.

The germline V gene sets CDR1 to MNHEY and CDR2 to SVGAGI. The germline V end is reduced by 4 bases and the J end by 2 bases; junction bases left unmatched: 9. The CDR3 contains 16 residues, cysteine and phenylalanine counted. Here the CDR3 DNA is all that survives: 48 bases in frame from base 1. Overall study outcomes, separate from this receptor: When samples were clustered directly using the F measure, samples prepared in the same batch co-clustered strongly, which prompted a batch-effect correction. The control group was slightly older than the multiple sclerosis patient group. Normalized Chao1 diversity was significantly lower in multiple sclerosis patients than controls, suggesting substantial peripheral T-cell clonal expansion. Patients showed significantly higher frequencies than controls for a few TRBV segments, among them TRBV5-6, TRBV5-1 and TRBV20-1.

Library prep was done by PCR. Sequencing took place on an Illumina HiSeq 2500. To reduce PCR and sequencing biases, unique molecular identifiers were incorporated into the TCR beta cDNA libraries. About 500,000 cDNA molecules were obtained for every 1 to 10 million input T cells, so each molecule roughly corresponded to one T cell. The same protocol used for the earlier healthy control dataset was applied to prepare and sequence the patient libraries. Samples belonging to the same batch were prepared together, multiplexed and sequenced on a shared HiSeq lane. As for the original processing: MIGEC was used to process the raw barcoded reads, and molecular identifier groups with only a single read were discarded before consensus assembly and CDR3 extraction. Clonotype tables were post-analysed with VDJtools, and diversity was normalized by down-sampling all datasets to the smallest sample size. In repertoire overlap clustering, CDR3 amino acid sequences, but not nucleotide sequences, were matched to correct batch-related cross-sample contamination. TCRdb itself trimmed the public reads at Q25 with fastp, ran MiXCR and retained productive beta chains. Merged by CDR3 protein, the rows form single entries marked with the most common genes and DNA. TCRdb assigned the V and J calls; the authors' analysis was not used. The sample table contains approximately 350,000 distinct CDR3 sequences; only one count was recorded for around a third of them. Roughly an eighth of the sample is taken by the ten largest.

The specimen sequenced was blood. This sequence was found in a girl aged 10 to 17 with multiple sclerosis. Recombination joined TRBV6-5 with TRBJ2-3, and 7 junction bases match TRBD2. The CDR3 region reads CASSLGGGPPTDTQYF. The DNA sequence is TGTGCCAGCAGTTTGGGCGGGGGTCCTCCCACAGATACGCAGTATTTT.